A single sample gave rise to the 11 T cell receptor beta chains below, sequenced in a study of T cells in women clearing cervical HPV infection. Some clones are missing from TCRdb's copy, which holds only in-frame ones; the method was immunoSEQ multiplex PCR. The sample holds 31,000 or so clones. Sample: blood buffy coat. All receptors come from a woman between 18 and 70 years old with a cervical HPV16 infection that either progressed to CIN3+ or cleared (not recorded which).

A word on this clone: The observed sequence ends 3 residues before the CDR3 terminus, with the missing tail filled in from the germline J gene. This sequence joins TRBV6-1 and TRBJ2-5; D remains unclear. Germline V gene sequence: CDR1 MNHNS, CDR2 SASEGT. The CDR3 has 15 residues. The CDR3 here is CASSEISVFSNTQYF. The part of the CDR3 DNA that was read is TGTGCCAGCAGTGAAATTTCGGTCTTTAGTAACACC.

CDR3 region: CASSLELAAGDYTF. Incomplete CDR3 DNA: TGTGCCAGCAGCTTAGAACTAGCGGCAGGGGAC. This chain joins TRBV7-8 and TRBJ1-2, with TRBD1 as a possible D gene (6 bases). The CDR3 end lies 3 residues beyond the end of the read and is filled in from the germline J gene. In germline, CDR1 is SGHVS, CDR2 FQNEAQ. The CDR3 is 14 residues long.

To note about this clone: The CDR3 goes on 3 residues after the read ends, and that part is filled in from the germline J gene. The chain employs TRBV20-1 and TRBJ2-6; unclear D gene. The CDR3 contains 15 residues. Deletions cut 5 bases from V and 0 bases from J, with 11 bases between. Germline V gene sequence: CDR1 DFQATT, CDR2 SNEGSKA (reference sequence). CDR3 region: CSARQANSGANVLTF. CDR3 DNA, as far as it was read: TGCAGTGCTCGTCAGGCCAACTCTGGGGCCAACGTC.

As to this clone: The read ends 3 residues early relative to the CDR3; the germline J gene fills the gap. The chain employs TRBV20-1 and TRBJ2-7, with 8 bases lining up with TRBD1. The CDR3 covers 15 residues. V lost 5 bases, J lost 3 bases, and 12 bases stayed unmatched. Germline V gives CDR1 DFQATT, CDR2 SNEGSKA (reference sequence). The chain's CDR3 is CSAAPGGAFDYEQYF. The sequenced part of the CDR3 DNA is TGCAGTGCTGCTCCAGGGGGCGCTTTCGACTACGAG.

Points on this clone: The sequenced fragment ends 3 residues before the CDR3 boundary, so the rest is inferred from the germline J gene. The chain has TRBV5-5 and TRBJ1-1; 8 nucleotides match TRBD1. This CDR3 comprises 12 residues. Per the germline V gene, CDR1 is SGHKS and CDR2 is YYEKEE (reference sequence). The part of the CDR3 DNA that was read is TGTGCCAGCAGCCTTGGACAGGGACGA. Its translation: CASSLGQGR. The CDR3 as a whole reads CASSLGQGRAFF.

Points on this clone: The read falls 3 residues short of the CDR3 end, and the missing part is taken from the germline J gene. The J gene is TRBJ2-3, the V gene TRBV19; 7 positions agree with TRBD1. The germline V gene encodes CDR1 LNHDA and CDR2 SQIVND (reference sequence). The CDR3 totals 16 residues. Germline trimming cut 4 bases from V and 2 bases from J; bases unmatched to any gene: 9. The sequenced CDR3 bases are TGTGCCAGTAGTAGGGGCCCCGGGACAGACACAGATACG. Translated, it gives CASSRGPGTDTDT. The complete CDR3 sequence is CASSRGPGTDTDTQYF.

Judged by frequency, this clone is medium-sized. The read ends 3 residues before the CDR3 terminus; that terminus is restored from the germline J gene. The chain has TRBV19 and TRBJ2-6, with D unclear. The CDR3 is made up of 15 amino acids. Germline V gene lookup returns CDR1 LNHDA and CDR2 SQIVND (reference sequence). V was trimmed by 2 bases and J by 0 bases, leaving 5 bases between them. The CDR3 DNA, read in part, is TGTGCCAGTAGTATAATCGGCTCTGGGGCCAACGTC. It is translated as CASSIIGSGANV. The full CDR3 protein reads CASSIIGSGANVLTF.

Worth noting for this clone: The CDR3 extends 3 residues past the end of the read, so its final part is completed from the germline J gene. This chain uses TRBV19 with TRBJ2-5; maybe TRBD1 (5 bases). Per germline, CDR1 LNHDA and CDR2 SQIVND (reference sequence). CDR3 length equals 14 residues. Trimming pared 4 bases from V and 5 bases from J, leaving 14 bases between. CDR3 residues: CASSSRTPGETQYF. The sequenced part of the CDR3 DNA is TGTGCCAGTAGTAGTAGGACCCCAGGGGAGACC.

Concerning this clone itself: Coverage ceases 3 residues before the CDR3 finishes, and the germline J gene fills in the end. This sequence joins TRBV20-1 and TRBJ2-2, with D tentatively TRBD1 (6 bases). Germline assignment: CDR1 DFQATT and CDR2 SNEGSKA (reference sequence). The CDR3 loop spans 13 amino acids. V shed 3 bases and J shed 7 bases, with 12 bases lying between them. The covered CDR3 bases are TGCAGTGCTAGGAAACAGGGCAGCGGGGAG. Its translation is CSARKQGSGE. The CDR3 in full is CSARKQGSGELFF.

Concerning this clone itself: Read data end 3 residues before the CDR3 end; the end is taken from the germline J gene. The rearrangement joins TRBV30 to TRBJ2-4; D gene unclear. The length of the CDR3 is 12 residues. Germline CDR1 is GTSNPN and CDR2 is SVGIG (reference sequence). Partial CDR3 DNA: TGTGCCTGGAGTGTCACGAACTATGGT. Protein product: CAWSVTNYG. The whole CDR3 protein reads CAWSVTNYGQYF.

Remarks on this clone: The read ends 3 residues early relative to the CDR3; the germline J gene fills the gap. The genes are TRBV7-8 and TRBJ2-1; 10 bases line up with TRBD2. Per germline, CDR1 SGHVS and CDR2 FQNEAQ. The V gene end was trimmed by 3 bases and the J gene end by 4 bases; junction bases not matched to a gene: 6. This CDR3 comprises 16 residues. CDR3 DNA (partial): TGTGCCAGCAGCTTTAGAACTAGCGGGGCTTACAATGAG. Translating it yields CASSFRTSGAYNE. The full CDR3 reads CASSFRTSGAYNEQFF.